These 10 T cell receptor beta chains were sequenced from one sample in a study of blood T cell repertoires in COVID-19. Produced via immunoSEQ multiplex PCR; TCRdb's table is partial and in-frame only. Here the sample spans 250,000 or so clones, around 89% being singletons. The sequencing input was peripheral blood. Receptors originate from a woman in her sixties with COVID-19, enrolled during active disease.

This clone was detected only a few times. This chain joins TRBV6-2 or TRBV6-3 and TRBJ1-1; D is undetermined. V lost 5 bases and J lost 5, with 9 bases in between. Germline lookup yields CDR1 MNHEY and CDR2 SVGEGT. The CDR3 runs to 12 residues. The CDR3 DNA is TGTGCCAGCAGTCGAAGTCGGACTGAAGCTTTCTTT. Protein product: CASSRSRTEAFF.

The rearrangement joins TRBV18 to TRBJ1-2, with 9 bases fitting TRBD1. The germline CDR1 and CDR2 sequences are KGHSH and LQKENI. After removal of 2 bases from V and 8 bases from J, the junction contained 3 bases not matched to a gene. The CDR3 extends over 13 amino acids. DNA of the CDR3: TGTGCCAGCTCACCAAAGGGACAGGGAGGCTACACCTTC. Translation: CASSPKGQGGYTF.

CDR3 region: CASSSGTGSSPLHF. CDR3 coding DNA: TGTGCCAGCAGCTCAGGGACAGGGAGTTCACCCCTCCACTTT. The chain couples TRBV7-2 to TRBJ1-6; 9 nucleotides align to TRBD1. Germline V gene sequence: CDR1 SGHTA, CDR2 FQGNSA. The ends lost 4 bases at V and 9 bases at J; junction bases unmatched: 4. The CDR3 consists of 14 residues.

The V gene is TRBV18, the J gene TRBJ1-2; D unclear. V was trimmed by 2 bases and J by 1 base, leaving 8 bases between them. The CDR3 extends over 14 amino acids. Germline CDR1 reads KGHSH; CDR2 reads LQKENI. DNA for the CDR3: TGTGCCAGCTCACCAGAGGCTGATAACTATGGCTACACCTTC. It is translated as CASSPEADNYGYTF. The full variable domain, completed using reference TRBV18 and TRBJ1-2, is NAGVMQNPRHLVRRRGQEARLRCSPMKGHSHVYWYRQLPEEGLKFMVYLQKENIIDESGMPKERFSAEFPKEGPSILRIQQVVRGDSAAYFCASSPEADNYGYTFGSGTRLTVV.

The V gene is TRBV3-1 (or the pseudogene TRBV3-2), the J gene TRBJ2-2, with D possibly matching TRBD2 (5 bases). The CDR3 extends over 15 amino acids. V was clipped by 2 bases and J by 1 base, with 8 bases between them. Germline lookup yields CDR1 LGHDT and CDR2 YNNKEL (reference sequence). The CDR3 is CASSQIGLNTGELFF. In nucleotides, the CDR3 is TGTGCCAGCAGCCAAATTGGACTGAACACCGGGGAGCTGTTTTTT.

J is TRBJ1-5 and V is TRBV6-6; TRBD1 agrees at 7 bases. The trim removed 0 bases at V and 1 base at J, leaving 3 bases unmatched. Germline loops: CDR1 MNHNY, CDR2 SVGAGI (reference sequence). The CDR3 consists of 16 residues. CDR3 DNA sequence: TGTGCCAGCAGTTACTCGACAGGGTTCAGCAATCAGCCCCAGCATTTT. This sequence encodes CASSYSTGFSNQPQHF.

This clone showed up just once. The genes are TRBV5-8 and TRBJ1-6; D remains unclear. The CDR3 covers 16 residues. The germline CDR1 and CDR2 sequences are SGHTS and YDEGEE. Deletions cut 4 bases from V and 2 bases from J, with 13 bases between. The CDR3 DNA sequence: TGTGCCAGCAGCCCGGTGCGGAGAGCCTATAATTCACCCCTCCACTTT. As protein: CASSPVRRAYNSPLHF.

V gene TRBV7-2 combines with J gene TRBJ2-1; 8 nucleotides agree with TRBD2. The junction had 1 base not matched to a gene; V was cut back by 3 bases and J by 0 bases. Germline V gives CDR1 SGHTA, CDR2 FQGNSA. The CDR3 runs to 15 residues. The CDR3 here is CASSLSGGSYNEQFF. As DNA, the CDR3 is TGTGCCAGCAGCTTGAGCGGGGGCTCCTACAATGAGCAGTTCTTC.

J is TRBJ2-1 and V is TRBV5-1; possible D gene TRBD1, 7 bases. The V and J ends lost 1 base and 12 bases respectively, with 20 bases between them. CDR1 and CDR2 from the germline V gene are SGHRS and YFSETQ. This CDR3 has 15 amino acids. CDR3 in amino acids: CASSLRQGGEGGQFF. The CDR3 DNA follows: TGCGCCAGCAGCTTGCGGCAGGGGGGCGAAGGCGGGCAGTTCTTC.

The rearrangement links TRBV7-2 to TRBJ2-3, with 8 bases that match TRBD2. The CDR3 is made up of 16 amino acids. Per germline, CDR1 SGHTA and CDR2 FQGNSA. V shed 0 bases, J shed 2 bases, and the junction held 4 bases outside the gene matches. This CDR3 reads CASSLALAGTTDTQYF. CDR3 coding DNA: TGTGCCAGCAGCTTAGCTTTAGCGGGGACCACAGATACGCAGTATTTT.